Shown below are 26 T cell receptor beta chains from a single sample sequenced in a study of blood T cell repertoires in COVID-19. Sequenced by immunoSEQ multiplex PCR; TCRdb stores in-frame clones only, minus some. The data contain 400,000 to 500,000 clones, 86% of them singletons. The sample comprised peripheral blood. All receptors derive from a woman aged 25 to 39 with active or convalescent COVID-19.

The gene calls are TRBV29-1 and TRBJ1-1, with no clear D. This CDR3 is 12 amino acids long. Trimming pared 6 bases from V and 10 bases from J, leaving 18 bases between. CDR1 is SQVTM, CDR2 ANQGSEA, per germline. CDR3 in amino acids: CSVGEADLGAFF. For the CDR3, the DNA is TGCAGCGTAGGCGAGGCGGACTTAGGAGCTTTCTTT.

This clone is a singleton in its sample. Written as DNA, the CDR3 is TGTGCCAGCAGCTTAGGGACTGAGGCCTACGAGCAGTACTTC. It is translated as CASSLGTEAYEQYF. The chain carries TRBV7-9 and TRBJ2-7, with D tentatively TRBD2 (5 bases). The V end was cut by 1 base, the J end by 2 bases, with 9 bases between. Germline V CDR1 and CDR2: SEHNR, FQNEAQ (reference sequence). There are 14 residues in the CDR3.

The CDR3 protein is CASSQAGNMNTEAFF. CDR3 bases: TGTGCCAGCAGCCAAGCCGGGAACATGAACACTGAAGCTTTCTTT. The V gene is TRBV14, the J gene TRBJ1-1; no clear D. Germline V gene sequence: CDR1 SGHDN, CDR2 FVKESK. The length of the CDR3 is 15 residues. V was pared by 1 base and J by 0 bases, with 9 bases between.

The chain has TRBV27 and TRBJ2-3; tentatively, D is TRBD1 (5 bases). The CDR3 totals 16 residues. Germline CDR1 reads MNHEY; CDR2 reads SMNVEV (reference sequence). Trimming took off 4 bases at V and 0 bases at J, with 14 bases between the two ends. The CDR3 is CASSSDRRLSTDTQYF. CDR3 nucleotide sequence: TGTGCCAGCAGTTCCGACAGAAGGCTAAGCACAGATACGCAGTATTTT.

This clone counts as medium-sized (0.01 to 0.1%). The V call is TRBV6-5, the J call TRBJ1-4, with TRBD1 matching 7 bases. Trimming removed 5 bases from V and 4 bases from J; junction bases left unmatched: 4. The CDR3 is 14 amino acids. Germline CDR1 MNHEY, CDR2 SVGAGI. The CDR3: CASSLGGGNEKLFF. The CDR3 region has the DNA TGTGCCAGCAGTCTAGGGGGCGGTAATGAAAAACTGTTTTTT.

The V gene is TRBV25-1, the J gene TRBJ1-2; D might be TRBD1 (5 bases). This CDR3 has 14 residues. V lost 4 bases and J lost 4, with 13 bases in between. The germline CDR1 and CDR2 sequences are MGHDK and SYGVNS. The CDR3 DNA sequence: TGTGCCAGCAGTGTAACAGGCGTCGGCTATGGCTACACCTTC. Translated: CASSVTGVGYGYTF.

This clone was counted between two and nine times. The sample contains more than one DNA sequence encoding this CDR3. V and J are TRBV2 and TRBJ1-3; 7 positions agree with TRBD1. From germline, CDR1 is SNHLY and CDR2 FYNNEI. V gave up 1 base and J gave up 0 bases; unmatched junction bases: 0. The CDR3 spans 15 residues. The CDR3 coding sequence is TGTGCCAGCAGTGAAGGACAGGGCTCTGGAAACACCATATATTTT. Protein sequence: CASSEGQGSGNTIYF.

The chain links TRBV5-4 to TRBJ1-1; D uncertain. The CDR3 contains 14 residues. Between the trimmed V and J ends, which lost 2 bases and 5 bases, there was a span of 13 bases. CDR1 SGHNT and CDR2 YYREEE come from the germline V gene (reference sequence). The CDR3 bases are TGTGCCAGCAGCTTATCCCATACGGAGACTGAAGCTTTCTTT. It is translated as CASSLSHTETEAFF.

The table lists this clone with a count of one. This rearrangement joins TRBV6-5 to TRBJ1-6, with a tentative D call TRBD1 (6 bases). With 5 bases removed from V and 6 bases from J, the gap between germline ends came to 11 bases. This CDR3 contains 14 residues. Germline V gives CDR1 MNHEY, CDR2 SVGAGI. The CDR3 sequence is CASSPRDTNSPLHF. For the CDR3, the DNA is TGTGCCAGCAGTCCCCGGGACACTAATTCACCCCTCCACTTT.

The V and J genes are TRBV6-5 and TRBJ1-5; 8 bases fit TRBD1. The CDR3 has 15 residues. Germline V lookup: CDR1 MNHEY, CDR2 SVGAGI. V trimming: 9 bases; J trimming: 6 bases; junction bases outside the gene matches: 13. CDR3 bases: TGTGCCAGGAAAGGACCGGACAGGGAGGGTCAGCCCCAGCATTTT. Translation: CARKGPDREGQPQHF.

V usage is TRBV24-1 and J usage is TRBJ2-1; D possibly corresponds to TRBD2 (5 bases). The CDR3 consists of 15 residues. The germline gives CDR1 KGHDR, CDR2 SFDVKD. V lost 2 bases to trimming and J lost 4 bases, with 11 bases between them. CDR3: CATSDSTDYYNEQFF. CDR3 sequence (DNA): TGTGCCACCAGTGATTCCACAGACTATTACAATGAGCAGTTCTTC.

The V gene is TRBV6-6, the J gene TRBJ2-2; maybe TRBD2 (5 bases). V was cut by 5 bases and J by 3 bases, with 10 bases left in between. The CDR3 spans 14 residues. CDR1 and CDR2 from the germline V gene are MNHNY and SVGAGI (reference sequence). CDR3 DNA: TGTGCCAGCAGTCCCACTAGGGACACCGGGGAGCTGTTTTTT. Translated: CASSPTRDTGELFF.

The rearrangement links TRBV5-1 to TRBJ1-1, with 10 bases lining up with TRBD1. This CDR3 contains 14 residues. Trimming at V came to 4 bases and at J to 7 bases, leaving 7 bases not matched to a gene. Per germline, CDR1 SGHRS and CDR2 YFSETQ. The CDR3 loop reads CASSTRDRGGEAFF. CDR3 nucleotides: TGCGCCAGCAGCACCCGGGACAGGGGAGGTGAAGCTTTCTTT.

This clone was seen a handful of times. The genes are TRBV4-1 and TRBJ1-2, with 11 positions matching TRBD1. The V and J ends lost 0 bases and 8 bases, in that order; junction bases with no gene match: 5. In germline, CDR1 is MGHRA, CDR2 YSYEKL. The CDR3 has 15 residues. CDR3 sequence reads: CASSQDGTGGFGYTF. Written as DNA, the CDR3 is TGCGCCAGCAGCCAAGATGGGACAGGGGGGTTCGGCTACACCTTC.

The chain is built from TRBV29-1 and TRBJ1-2; D might be TRBD1 (6 bases). Germline V gives CDR1 SQVTM, CDR2 ANQGSEA. The CDR3 covers 12 residues. Trimming took off 6 bases at V and 4 bases at J, with 12 bases between the two ends. The CDR3 coding sequence is TGCAGCGTCAGCCAGGGGACCTATGGCTACACCTTC. Residues: CSVSQGTYGYTF.

The V call is TRBV25-1, the J call TRBJ1-1; 8 bases agree with TRBD1. This CDR3 contains 14 residues. From germline, CDR1 is MGHDK and CDR2 SYGVNS. V was clipped by 5 bases and J by 4 bases; unmatched bases: 6. CDR3 nucleotides: TGTGCCAGCAGTCGGACAGGGCGTTCCACTGAAGCTTTCTTT. Protein sequence: CASSRTGRSTEAFF.

This chain uses TRBV19 with TRBJ2-1; 13 bases align to TRBD2. The junction had 7 bases not matched to a gene; V was cut back by 6 bases and J by 5 bases. Looked up from germline, CDR1 is LNHDA and CDR2 is SQIVND (reference sequence). The CDR3 consists of 16 residues. This CDR3 reads CASRPGTSGTHNEQFF. CDR3 sequence (DNA): TGTGCCAGTAGACCCGGGACTAGCGGGACGCACAATGAGCAGTTCTTC. The complete variable domain, with remaining parts taken from reference TRBV19 and TRBJ2-1, reads DGGITQSPKYLFRKEGQNVTLSCEQNLNHDAMYWYRQDPGQGLRLIYYSQIVNDFQKGDIAEGYSVSREKKESFPLTVTSAQKNPTAFYLCASRPGTSGTHNEQFFGPGTRLTVL.

This chain links TRBV2 with TRBJ2-1; 8 nucleotides agree with TRBD2. V shed 4 bases, J shed 5 bases, and the junction held 7 bases outside the gene matches. The CDR3 is 15 residues long. CDR1 is SNHLY and CDR2 is FYNNEI in the germline V gene. The CDR3 protein is CASSGGTRVDNEQFF. The CDR3 region has the DNA TGTGCCAGCAGTGGCGGGACTAGGGTCGACAATGAGCAGTTCTTC.

Written as DNA, the CDR3 is TGTGCCAGCAGTGATAACCCGGCACAGGGGGGTGTGAACACTGAAGCTTTCTTT. Protein: CASSDNPAQGGVNTEAFF. This chain joins TRBV6-4 and TRBJ1-1; 8 bases match TRBD1. The CDR3 sequence is 18 residues long. Per the germline V gene, CDR1 is MRHNA and CDR2 is SNTAGT. V trimming: 3 bases; J trimming: 0 bases; junction bases outside the gene matches: 12.

The rearrangement uses TRBV21-1 and TRBJ1-3; the DNA was not compared with TRBD1, the D call given in the table. TRBV21-1 is noted as a pseudogene. The CDR3 has 23 residues. CDR3 sequence: CASRDPKSSQRQGEKRGGNTIYF. As DNA, the CDR3 is TGTGCCAGCCGAGACCCAAAGTCTTCCCAACGACAGGGGGAAAAAAGAGGTGGAAACACCATATATTTT.

This chain uses TRBV6-2 or TRBV6-3 with TRBJ2-7; TRBD2 might be the D (6 bases). Trimming took off 3 bases at V and 4 bases at J, with 13 bases between the two ends. This CDR3 comprises 14 residues. Germline assignment: CDR1 MNHEY and CDR2 SVGEGT. CDR3 sequence reads: CASSYVEGRYEQYF. CDR3 in DNA: TGTGCCAGCAGTTATGTGGAGGGAAGGTACGAGCAGTACTTC.

V usage is TRBV7-2 and J usage is TRBJ1-5, with TRBD1 as a possible D gene (5 bases). Looked up from germline, CDR1 is SGHTA and CDR2 is FQGNSA. The CDR3 is 16 amino acids. Trimming pared 5 bases from V and 9 bases from J, leaving 23 bases between. The CDR3 spells CASSPRAGGSGGPQHF. The CDR3 nucleotides read TGTGCCAGCAGCCCCCGGGCGGGGGGGTCCGGAGGGCCCCAGCATTTT.

Only one count was recorded for this clone. V gene TRBV27 combines with J gene TRBJ1-1; possible D gene TRBD1, 6 bases. Deletions cut 5 bases from V and 8 bases from J, with 12 bases between. CDR1 and CDR2 from the germline V gene are MNHEY and SMNVEV (reference sequence). The CDR3 runs to 12 residues. DNA of the CDR3: TGTGCCAGCAGTGAAAGCAGGGGAGAAGCTTTCTTT. The encoded protein is CASSESRGEAFF.

The chain carries TRBV7-2 and TRBJ2-3, with TRBD2 identical over 7 bases. V shed 2 bases, J shed 4 bases, and the junction held 6 bases outside the gene matches. Germline V gene lookup returns CDR1 SGHTA and CDR2 FQGNSA. The CDR3 has 15 residues. The CDR3 sequence is CASSLWSRGADTQYF. CDR3 nucleotide sequence: TGTGCCAGCAGCTTATGGTCCCGGGGGGCAGATACGCAGTATTTT.

This clone is a singleton in its sample. V is TRBV30 and J is TRBJ1-2; weak D call: TRBD1 (6 bases). The CDR3 is made up of 15 amino acids. Trimming removed 4 bases from V and 0 bases from J, with 15 bases in between. The germline CDR1 and CDR2 sequences are GTSNPN and SVGIG (reference sequence). This CDR3 is CAWNLGQPTNYGYTF. In DNA form, the CDR3 reads TGTGCCTGGAACCTCGGACAGCCTACTAACTATGGCTACACCTTC.

This clone has only a few counts. The chain has TRBV28 and TRBJ1-2, with TRBD1 matching over 7 bases. Germline CDR1 reads MDHEN; CDR2 reads SYDVKM. This CDR3 region has 13 residues. V was clipped by 8 bases and J by 8 bases; unmatched bases: 11. Here the CDR3 reads CASGTRDRSGYTF. The CDR3 nucleotides read TGTGCCAGCGGTACCCGGGACAGAAGCGGCTACACCTTC.